In this sample, the clone carrying this TCR beta chain turned up many times. Its antigen is unidentified. These data come from a study of T cells after yellow fever vaccination. Study-wide results and limits: High-abundance clonotypes from the bulk population could contaminate FACS-sorted repertoires. Among primary-vaccination clones, most reappeared after the booster, at 95% to 96% for CD4 and 88% for CD8.

V shed 7 bases and J shed 2 bases, with 13 bases lying between them. The germline CDR1 and CDR2 sequences are SQVTM and ANQGSEA. CDR3 length: 13 residues. TCRdb fed the 5' RACE reads into MiXCR, producing one record per CDR3 protein. The sample shows some 400,000 distinct CDR3 sequences, around 6.4% of them seen only once. The TCR originated in a young man who received the YFV17D yellow fever vaccine. Sample: PBMCs, taken 5 days after the yellow fever booster vaccination. This chain connects TRBV29-1 to TRBJ2-3, with D tentatively TRBD1 (6 bases). The CDR3 DNA follows: TGCAGCGCCACAGGGCAGCACACAGATACGCAGTATTTT. This encodes CSATGQHTDTQYF.